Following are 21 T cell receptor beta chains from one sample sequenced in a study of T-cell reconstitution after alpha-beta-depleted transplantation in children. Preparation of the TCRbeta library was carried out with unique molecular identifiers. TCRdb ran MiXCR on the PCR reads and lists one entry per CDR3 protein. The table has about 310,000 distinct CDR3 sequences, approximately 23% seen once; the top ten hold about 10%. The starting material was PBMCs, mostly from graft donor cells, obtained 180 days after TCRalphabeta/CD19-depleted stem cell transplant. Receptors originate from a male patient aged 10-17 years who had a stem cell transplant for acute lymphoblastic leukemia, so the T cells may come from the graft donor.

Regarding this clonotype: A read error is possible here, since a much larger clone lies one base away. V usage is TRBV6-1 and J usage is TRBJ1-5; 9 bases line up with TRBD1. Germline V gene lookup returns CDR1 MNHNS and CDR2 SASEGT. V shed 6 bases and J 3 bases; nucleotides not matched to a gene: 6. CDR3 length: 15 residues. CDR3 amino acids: CASSPGTGINQPQHF. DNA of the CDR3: TGTGCCAGCAGCCCCGGGACAGGGATCAATCAGCCCCAGCATTTT.

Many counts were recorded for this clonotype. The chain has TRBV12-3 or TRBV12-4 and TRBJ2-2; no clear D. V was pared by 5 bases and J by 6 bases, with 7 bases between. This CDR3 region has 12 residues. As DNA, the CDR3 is TGTGCCAGCAGTCCTAGTGCCGGGGAGCTGTTTTTT. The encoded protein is CASSPSAGELFF.

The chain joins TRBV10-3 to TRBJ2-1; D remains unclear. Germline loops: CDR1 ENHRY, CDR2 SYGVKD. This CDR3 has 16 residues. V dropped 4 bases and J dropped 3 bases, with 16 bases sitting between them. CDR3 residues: CAISVRHPEDYNEQFF. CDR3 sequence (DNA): TGTGCCATCAGTGTGAGGCACCCCGAGGACTACAATGAGCAGTTCTTC.

The CDR3 DNA reads TGTGCCAGGTGGGGGAGTCGCACAGATACGCAGTATTTT. Translated: CARWGSRTDTQYF. This sequence joins TRBV25-1 and TRBJ2-3; either TRBD1 or TRBD2 may supply D (5 bases each). CDR3 length equals 13 residues. Germline loops: CDR1 MGHDK, CDR2 SYGVNS. The ends were cut back, 9 bases at V and 1 base at J, with 11 bases in the middle.

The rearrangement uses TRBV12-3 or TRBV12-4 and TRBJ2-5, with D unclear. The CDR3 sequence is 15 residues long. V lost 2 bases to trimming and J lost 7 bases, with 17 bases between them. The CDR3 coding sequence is TGTGCCAGCAGTTTAAGCTTGACCCAGATCAGGACCCAGTACTTC. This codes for CASSLSLTQIRTQYF.

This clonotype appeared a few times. This CDR3 is CASSIRTGEQYF. CDR3 bases: TGCGCCAGCAGCATACGGACAGGGGAGCAGTATTTT. The rearrangement joins TRBV5-1 to TRBJ2-3; 9 bases are shared with TRBD1. The germline CDR1 and CDR2 sequences are SGHRS and YFSETQ. Trimming at V came to 4 bases and at J to 11 bases, leaving 5 bases not matched to a gene. The CDR3 length is 12 residues.

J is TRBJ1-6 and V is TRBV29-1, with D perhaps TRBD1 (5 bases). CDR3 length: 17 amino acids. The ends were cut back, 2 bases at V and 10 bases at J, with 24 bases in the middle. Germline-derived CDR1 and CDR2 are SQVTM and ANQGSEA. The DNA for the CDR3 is TGCAGCGTTGAAAGGGCCCCCAGGGTAGAACTAAAGTCACCCCTCCACTTT. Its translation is CSVERAPRVELKSPLHF.

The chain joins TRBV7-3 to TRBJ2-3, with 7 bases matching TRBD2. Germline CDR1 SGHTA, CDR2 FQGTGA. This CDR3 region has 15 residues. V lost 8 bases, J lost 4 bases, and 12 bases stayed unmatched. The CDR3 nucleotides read TGTGCCAGCCGTCTTCGGGGGAGGGCGGCAGATACGCAGTATTTT. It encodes CASRLRGRAADTQYF.

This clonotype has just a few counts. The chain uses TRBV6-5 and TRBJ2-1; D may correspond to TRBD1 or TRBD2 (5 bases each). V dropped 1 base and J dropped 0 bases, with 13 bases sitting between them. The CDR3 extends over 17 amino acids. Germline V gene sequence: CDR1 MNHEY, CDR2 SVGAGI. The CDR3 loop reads CASSYLSGRSSYNEQFF. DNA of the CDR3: TGTGCCAGCAGTTACTTGTCGGGACGGAGCTCCTACAATGAGCAGTTCTTC.

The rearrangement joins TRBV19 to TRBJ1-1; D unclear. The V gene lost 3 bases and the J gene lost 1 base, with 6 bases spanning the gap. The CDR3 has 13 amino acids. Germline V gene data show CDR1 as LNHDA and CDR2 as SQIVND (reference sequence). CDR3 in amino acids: CASSIFRNTEAFF. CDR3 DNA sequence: TGTGCCAGTAGTATTTTCAGGAACACTGAAGCTTTCTTT.

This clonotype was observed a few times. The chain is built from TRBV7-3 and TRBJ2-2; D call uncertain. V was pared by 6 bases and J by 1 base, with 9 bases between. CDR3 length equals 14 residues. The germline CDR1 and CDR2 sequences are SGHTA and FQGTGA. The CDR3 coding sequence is TGTGCCAGCAGTCGGCAGTTGAACACCGGGGAGCTGTTTTTT. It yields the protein CASSRQLNTGELFF.

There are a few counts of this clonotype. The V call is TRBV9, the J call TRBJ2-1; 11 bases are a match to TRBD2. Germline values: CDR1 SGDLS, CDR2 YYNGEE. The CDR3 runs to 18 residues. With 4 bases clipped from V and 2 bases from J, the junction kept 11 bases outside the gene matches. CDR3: CASSPLVSGLAAYNEQFF. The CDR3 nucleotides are TGTGCCAGCAGCCCCTTAGTCTCGGGACTAGCGGCCTACAATGAGCAGTTCTTC.

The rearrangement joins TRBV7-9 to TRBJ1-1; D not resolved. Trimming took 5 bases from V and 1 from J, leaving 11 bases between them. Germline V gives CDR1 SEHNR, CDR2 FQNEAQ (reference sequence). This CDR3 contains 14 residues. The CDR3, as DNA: TGTGCCAGCAGCCCTTCGTCTCCGAACACTGAAGCTTTCTTT. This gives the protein CASSPSSPNTEAFF.

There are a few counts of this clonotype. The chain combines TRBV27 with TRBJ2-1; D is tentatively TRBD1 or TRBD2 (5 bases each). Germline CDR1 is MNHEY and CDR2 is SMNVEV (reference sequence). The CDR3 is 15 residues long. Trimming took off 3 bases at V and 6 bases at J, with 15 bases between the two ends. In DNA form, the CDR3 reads TGTGCCAGCAGTTTTTGGGGGTCGCGATCCAATGAGCAGTTCTTC. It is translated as CASSFWGSRSNEQFF.

This chain's CDR3 is CASSVTGTSGPDNEQFF. The CDR3 coding sequence is TGTGCCAGCAGCGTTACAGGGACTAGCGGGCCCGACAATGAGCAGTTCTTC. V gene TRBV2 combines with J gene TRBJ2-1, with 12 bases lining up with TRBD2. Germline CDR1 SNHLY, CDR2 FYNNEI. The V segment lost 6 bases and the J segment 5 bases; nucleotides outside the gene matches: 11. The CDR3 covers 17 residues.

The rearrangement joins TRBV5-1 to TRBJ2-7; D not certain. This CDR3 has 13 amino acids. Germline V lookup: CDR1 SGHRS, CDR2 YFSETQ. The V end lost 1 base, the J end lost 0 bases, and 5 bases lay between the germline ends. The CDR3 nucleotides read TGCGCCAGCAGCTTGACCTACTCCTACGAGCAGTACTTC. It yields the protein CASSLTYSYEQYF.

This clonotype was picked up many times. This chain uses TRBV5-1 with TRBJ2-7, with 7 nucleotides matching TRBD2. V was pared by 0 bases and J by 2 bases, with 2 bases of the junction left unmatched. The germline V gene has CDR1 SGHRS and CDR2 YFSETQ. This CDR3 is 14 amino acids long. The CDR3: CASSLASGAYEQYF. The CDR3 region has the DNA TGCGCCAGCAGCTTGGCGAGCGGGGCCTACGAGCAGTACTTC.

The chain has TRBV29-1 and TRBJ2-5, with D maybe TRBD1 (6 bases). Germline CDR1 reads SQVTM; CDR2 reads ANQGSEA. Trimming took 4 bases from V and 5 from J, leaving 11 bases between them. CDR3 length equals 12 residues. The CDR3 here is CSVVGQGETQYF. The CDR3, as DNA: TGCAGCGTTGTGGGCCAGGGGGAGACCCAGTACTTC.

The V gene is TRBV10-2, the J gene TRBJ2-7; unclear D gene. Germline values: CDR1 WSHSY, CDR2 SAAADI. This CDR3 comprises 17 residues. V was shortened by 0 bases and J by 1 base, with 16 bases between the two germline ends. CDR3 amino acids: CASSESFRVGVSYEQYF. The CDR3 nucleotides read TGCGCCAGCAGTGAGTCCTTTCGGGTTGGCGTTTCCTACGAGCAGTACTTC.

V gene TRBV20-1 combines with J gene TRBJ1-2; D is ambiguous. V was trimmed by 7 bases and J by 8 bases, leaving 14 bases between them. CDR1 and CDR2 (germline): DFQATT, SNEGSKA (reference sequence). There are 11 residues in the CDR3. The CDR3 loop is CSVTGGRGYTF. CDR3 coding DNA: TGCAGTGTTACGGGAGGGCGCGGCTACACCTTC.

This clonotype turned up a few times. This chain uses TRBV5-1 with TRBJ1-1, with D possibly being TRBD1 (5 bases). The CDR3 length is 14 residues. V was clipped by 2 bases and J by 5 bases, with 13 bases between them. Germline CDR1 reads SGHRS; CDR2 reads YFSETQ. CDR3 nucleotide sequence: TGCGCCAGCAGCTTTGGGACTTCTGGGACTGAAGCTTTCTTT. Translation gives CASSFGTSGTEAFF. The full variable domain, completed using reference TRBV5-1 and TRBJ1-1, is KAGVTQTPRYLIKTRGQQVTLSCSPISGHRSVSWYQQTPGQGLQFLFEYFSETQRNKGNFPGRFSGRQFSNSRSEMNVSTLELGDSALYLCASSFGTSGTEAFFGQGTRLTVV.